Here is one T cell receptor beta chain with its context. Only one count was recorded for this clone. Its antigen remains unidentified. Base qualities were left out, and no much larger clone turns up one base away. The immunoSEQ Assay, a bias-controlled multiplex PCR, was used to amplify TCRbeta CDR3 regions from genomic DNA. As for the authors' bioinformatics: The number of nucleated cells in each sample was estimated from the amplification of reference gene primers within the assay. Sequence reads were collapsed and filtered to measure the absolute abundance of every unique TCRbeta CDR3 rearrangement. For each sample, productive Simpson clonality was calculated by taking the square root of Simpson's diversity index across productive rearrangements. TCRdb mirrors the immuneACCESS table, restricted to in-frame sequences. Some clones are absent from its copies; in checked studies, under half trace to an unresolved V gene, and the reason for the others is unknown. The D gene and trimming were derived from the DNA, and the V and J assignments and clone size from that table. The sample table contains around 280,000 clones; only one count was recorded for roughly nine tenths of them. Around 10% of the sample belongs to the ten largest clones.

The data belong to a study of blood T cell repertoires in COVID-19 (dated by TCRdb to the early 2020s). General notes on the study: Samples from collaborators originated in the United States, Italy and Spain and spanned both the acute and convalescent phases of COVID-19. The material from the prospective study consisted of cDNA or gDNA derived from T cells, B-cell-depleted T cells, or PBMCs. Deeply sampled blood TCRbeta repertoires from subjects exposed to, actively infected with, or recovered from COVID-19 were included in the dataset. The repertoires were released in a freely available public database meant as a resource for research on the immune response to SARS-CoV-2. Samples were obtained from the ongoing ImmuneRACE study (first 160 participants) and from some 1,200 subjects provided by 6 global collaborators. Sample metadata almost always included a de-identified subject ID, COVID-19 status, age in years and sex. Where available, HLA class I and class II types were obtained from metadata supplied by the sample provider rather than from assay-based typing.

Overall results and qualifications from the work: The quantity of clinical and demographic metadata differed by source and by participant and was supplied without curation.

One collaborating source in Seattle enrolled patients while the patients were actively infected and followed the patients over time throughout the course of disease. Whole blood was collected in K2EDTA tubes by collaborating institutions according to the institutions' own protocols. Collaborator samples were shipped for TCRbeta analysis as frozen whole blood, isolated PBMCs, or DNA extracted from either sample type. Inclusive of the bounding cysteine and phenylalanine, the CDR3 is 16 residues long. Only the CDR3 region is kept as DNA, spanning 48 bases read in frame from base 1. V ends up 6 bases short and J 5 bases short, with an unmatched junction base count of 14. In the germline V gene, CDR1 corresponds to KGHSH and CDR2 to LQKENI.

The rearrangement joined TRBV18 to TRBJ2-7, with TRBD2 matching 9 junction bases. Sequencing was done on a sample of peripheral blood. The sequence came from a woman aged 25 to 39 with COVID-19, enrolled during active disease. CDR3 protein: CASSPTGGGGPDEQYF. The nucleotide sequence reads TGTGCCAGCTCTCCTACCGGCGGGGGGGGCCCTGACGAGCAGTACTTC.